Each of the 17 T cell receptor beta chains below was sequenced from the same sample in a study of response to subunit inactivated influenza vaccine. From the RT-PCR reads, TCRdb called clonotypes with MiXCR, one entry per CDR3 protein. The profile shows about 780,000 distinct CDR3 sequences, about a fifth of them singletons. The sequencing here drew on PBMCs from blood, taken more than 4 days after vaccination. Every receptor here comes from a man aged 50 to 59 who received an inactivated influenza vaccine.

This clonotype has only a few counts. This chain connects TRBV11-2 to TRBJ2-3; 7 bases match TRBD2. V shed 4 bases, J shed 0 bases, and the junction held 1 base outside the gene matches. CDR3 length equals 14 residues. The germline V gene encodes CDR1 SGHAT and CDR2 FQNNGV. CDR3 region: CASSWTRSTDTQYF. The CDR3 DNA reads TGTGCCAGCAGCTGGACTAGGAGCACAGATACGCAGTATTTT.

This clonotype appeared a few times. The chain is built from TRBV15 and TRBJ1-6; TRBD1 might be the D (5 bases). Per the germline V gene, CDR1 is LNHNV and CDR2 is YYDKDF (reference sequence). V was cut by 1 base and J by 10 bases, with 11 bases left in between. The CDR3 length is 14 residues. CDR3 amino acids: CATSRVTGGSPLHF. In DNA, the CDR3 is TGTGCCACCAGCAGAGTGACGGGGGGATCACCCCTCCACTTT. The variable domain in full, with the rest retrieved from reference TRBV15 and TRBJ1-6, is DAMVIQNPRYQVTQFGKPVTLSCSQTLNHNVMYWYQQKSSQAPKLLFHYYDKDFNNEADTPDNFQSRRPNTSFCFLDIRSPGLGDTAMYLCATSRVTGGSPLHFGNGTRLTVT.

This clonotype was detected a few times. The chain joins TRBV12-3 or TRBV12-4 to TRBJ2-7; 7 nucleotides align to TRBD1. The CDR3 runs 17 residues. Losses at the gene ends were 5 bases for V and 2 bases for J; bases not matched to a gene: 15. Here the CDR3 DNA reads TGTGCCAGCAGTCCCACATTACTGGGGACAGCCGCCTACGAGCAGTACTTC. It specifies CASSPTLLGTAAYEQYF.

J is TRBJ1-4 and V is TRBV28; perhaps TRBD1 as D (6 bases). Germline CDR1 is MDHEN and CDR2 is SYDVKM. Trimming stripped 6 bases from V and 8 bases from J, with 16 bases between. The CDR3 extends over 14 amino acids. The CDR3 sequence: CASRRTTGLEKLFF. The CDR3 bases are TGTGCCAGCAGACGCACGACAGGCCTCGAAAAACTGTTTTTT.

The V gene is TRBV7-9, the J gene TRBJ2-2; no clear D. The CDR3 covers 13 residues. Trimming left V 10 bases short and J 7 bases short, with 16 bases between. Per germline, CDR1 SEHNR and CDR2 FQNEAQ (reference sequence). The CDR3 DNA sequence: TGTGCCACCCCTGCGCGAGACATCGGGGAGCTGTTTTTT. Protein product: CATPARDIGELFF.

The rearrangement uses TRBV6-1 and TRBJ1-2; D is undetermined. V lost 5 bases and J lost 2, with 12 bases in between. The CDR3 has 14 residues. Per germline, CDR1 MNHNS and CDR2 SASEGT. The CDR3 DNA is TGTGCCAGCAGTCCGCTCCGGAGAAACTATGGCTACACCTTC. It codes for CASSPLRRNYGYTF.

V is TRBV28 and J is TRBJ2-3, with TRBD2 matching 14 bases. The CDR3 runs 20 residues. Germline CDR1 reads MDHEN; CDR2 reads SYDVKM. V gave up 10 bases and J gave up 3 bases; unmatched junction bases: 21. The CDR3 region is CATGTAARGTSGRETDTQYF. The CDR3 nucleotides are TGTGCCACCGGCACAGCCGCCAGGGGGACTAGCGGGAGAGAGACAGATACGCAGTATTTT. The variable domain in full, with the rest retrieved from reference TRBV28 and TRBJ2-3, is DVKVTQSSRYLVKRTGEKVFLECVQDMDHENMFWYRQDPGLGLRLIYFSYDVKMKEKGDIPEGYSVSREKKERFSLILESASTNQTSMYLCATGTAARGTSGRETDTQYFGPGTRLTVL.

The chain employs TRBV7-2 and TRBJ2-3; D gene ambiguous. Per the germline V gene, CDR1 is SGHTA and CDR2 is FQGNSA. Trimming removed 3 bases at V and 4 bases at J, with 11 bases between. The CDR3 covers 14 residues. The CDR3, as DNA: TGTGCCAGCAGCTTTTCCGCGAGAGCAGATACGCAGTATTTT. It codes for CASSFSARADTQYF.

This clonotype was recorded once. This sequence joins TRBV10-2 and TRBJ2-1; D possibly uses TRBD1 or TRBD2 (5 bases each). Germline V CDR1 and CDR2: WSHSY, SAAADI. There are 15 residues in the CDR3. With 8 bases removed from V and 3 bases from J, the gap between germline ends came to 17 bases. This CDR3 is CASWDGRDNYNEQFF. In DNA, the CDR3 is TGCGCCAGCTGGGACGGCCGAGATAACTACAATGAGCAGTTCTTC.

V is TRBV5-4 and J is TRBJ2-7; 8 bases fit TRBD1. V was clipped by 0 bases and J by 5 bases; unmatched bases: 7. Germline values: CDR1 SGHNT, CDR2 YYREEE (reference sequence). This CDR3 is 15 amino acids long. Written as DNA, the CDR3 is TGTGCCAGCAGCTTGGTGGCGGACAGGGCCCACGAGCAGTACTTC. Protein: CASSLVADRAHEQYF.

The chain links TRBV6-2 or TRBV6-3 to TRBJ2-7; TRBD2 aligns across 8 bases. CDR1 is MNHEY and CDR2 is SVGEGT in the germline V gene. CDR3 length: 16 residues. V lost 0 bases, J lost 3 bases, and 7 bases stayed unmatched. The CDR3 DNA follows: TGTGCCAGCAGTTACTCATTCCGGGAGGGCCTCTACGAGCAGTACTTC. This encodes CASSYSFREGLYEQYF.

This clonotype was recorded at least ten times. The chain joins TRBV12-3 or TRBV12-4 to TRBJ2-2, with D hard to call. CDR3 size: 14 residues. V lost 8 bases and J 5 bases, leaving 15 bases between the germline ends. CDR3 protein: CASLGQEWTGELFF. CDR3 DNA sequence: TGTGCCAGCCTTGGGCAGGAATGGACCGGGGAGCTGTTTTTT.

This clonotype was found a few times. The chain links TRBV20-1 to TRBJ2-4, with 8 positions matching TRBD1. V was pared by 4 bases and J by 8 bases, with 7 bases of the junction left unmatched. Germline values: CDR1 DFQATT, CDR2 SNEGSKA (reference sequence). The CDR3 length is 13 residues. The CDR3 DNA sequence: TGCAGTGCTATCCCCGGACAGGGTGACATTCAGTACTTC. Translating gives CSAIPGQGDIQYF.

This clonotype has just a few counts. V and J are TRBV4-3 and TRBJ2-1, with 9 positions matching TRBD2. Trimming removed 4 bases from V and 2 bases from J; junction bases left unmatched: 6. The CDR3 sequence is 16 residues long. Germline V gene data show CDR1 as LGHNA and CDR2 as YSLEER. Written as DNA, the CDR3 is TGCGCCAGCAGCCTCATAGCGGGAGAGGCCTACAATGAGCAGTTCTTC. This gives the protein CASSLIAGEAYNEQFF.

This clonotype has just a few counts. The chain joins TRBV5-6 to TRBJ1-1; D unclear. The germline V and J ends were trimmed by 3 bases and 1 base, with 7 bases remaining between them. From germline, CDR1 is SGHDT and CDR2 YYEEEE. This CDR3 is built from 13 residues. CDR3 sequence (DNA): TGTGCCAGCAGCTCTAGGAAGAACACTGAAGCTTTCTTT. It specifies CASSSRKNTEAFF.

This clonotype was found a few times. The V and J genes are TRBV6-2 or TRBV6-3 and TRBJ1-1; D possibly corresponds to TRBD1 (6 bases). CDR3 length: 13 residues. Germline V gene lookup returns CDR1 MNHEY and CDR2 SVGEGT. The ends were cut back, 2 bases at V and 4 bases at J, with 8 bases in the middle. The CDR3 sequence: CASSYQGGTEAFF. In DNA, the CDR3 is TGTGCCAGCAGTTACCAAGGGGGCACTGAAGCTTTCTTT.

This clonotype was picked up a small number of times. The chain combines TRBV20-1 with TRBJ2-1, with 9 nucleotides matching TRBD2. Trimming cost V 3 bases and J 4 bases; bases outside gene matches: 10. The CDR3 runs 16 residues. Germline values: CDR1 DFQATT, CDR2 SNEGSKA (reference sequence). The CDR3: CSARVVAGGGYNEQFF. As DNA, the CDR3 is TGCAGTGCTAGGGTAGTCGCGGGAGGGGGGTACAATGAGCAGTTCTTC.